Listed below are T cell receptor beta chains from one sample, sequenced in a study of T cells in Graves' hyperthyroidism and ophthalmopathy. TCRdb used MiXCR to reprocess the multiplex PCR reads, holding one entry per CDR3 protein. Found here are 660,000 or so distinct CDR3 sequences, less than 25% of them singletons; the top ten hold about 34%. Material for sequencing was blood. The receptor source for this set is a young man with Graves' ophthalmopathy. Each CDR3 is given with its conserved first and last residue. A D gene is named only where the DNA matches it firmly. Expanded clones are given a class, and other clones once, few, many or no size at all.

v_gene: TRBV10-3; j_gene: TRBJ1-2; d_gene: NA; abundance: many; CDR3aa: CATAGLPEEGYTF; CDR3nt: TGTGCCACCGCGGGACTCCCTGAGGAGGGCTACACCTTC
v_gene: TRBV29-1; j_gene: TRBJ2-1; d_gene: TRBD1; abundance: many; CDR3aa: CSAMPGQGAGNEQFF; CDR3nt: TGCAGCGCAATGCCGGGACAGGGGGCGGGCAATGAGCAGTTCTTC
v_gene: TRBV2; j_gene: TRBJ2-1; d_gene: NA; abundance: few; CDR3aa: CARREPGNNEQFF; CDR3nt: TGTGCTAGACGGGAGCCGGGAAACAATGAGCAGTTCTTC
v_gene: TRBV3-1; j_gene: TRBJ2-7; d_gene: NA; abundance: many; CDR3aa: CASSQDLYEQYF; CDR3nt: TGTGCCAGCAGCCAAGACCTCTACGAGCAGTACTTC
v_gene: TRBV13; j_gene: TRBJ1-6; d_gene: NA; abundance: many; CDR3aa: CASSSSQGRDSPLHF; CDR3nt: TGTGCCAGCAGCTCGTCGCAGGGGCGTGATTCACCCCTCCACTTT
v_gene: TRBV10-3; j_gene: TRBJ1-1; d_gene: NA; abundance: NA; CDR3aa: CAISSRNTEAFF; CDR3nt: TGTGCCATCAGTTCAAGGAACACTGAAGCTTTCTTT
v_gene: TRBV30; j_gene: TRBJ2-7; d_gene: NA; abundance: many; CDR3aa: CAWSDAPTRVWQYF; CDR3nt: TGTGCCTGGAGCGATGCACCTACCCGAGTTTGGCAGTACTTC
v_gene: TRBV6-2/TRBV6-3; j_gene: TRBJ2-7; d_gene: TRBD2; abundance: NA; CDR3aa: CASSYSVASGSYEQYF; CDR3nt: TGTGCCAGCAGTTACTCGGTGGCTAGCGGGAGCTACGAGCAGTACTTC
v_gene: TRBV3-1; j_gene: TRBJ1-5; d_gene: NA; abundance: NA; CDR3aa: CASGQSAVEGQPQHF; CDR3nt: TGTGCCAGCGGCCAAAGTGCGGTCGAGGGTCAGCCCCAGCATTTT
v_gene: TRBV7-9; j_gene: TRBJ2-1; d_gene: TRBD2; abundance: NA; CDR3aa: CASSLAVDSYNEQFF; CDR3nt: TGTGCCAGCAGCCTAGCGGTGGACTCCTACAATGAGCAGTTCTTC
v_gene: TRBV12-3/TRBV12-4; j_gene: TRBJ1-2; d_gene: NA; abundance: NA; CDR3aa: CASSLAESGYTF; CDR3nt: TGTGCCAGCAGTTTAGCGGAAAGTGGCTACACCTTC
v_gene: TRBV30; j_gene: TRBJ1-1; d_gene: TRBD1; abundance: many; CDR3aa: CAWRDRGLREAFF; CDR3nt: TGTGCCTGGAGGGACAGGGGTTTAAGAGAAGCTTTCTTT
v_gene: TRBV6-2/TRBV6-3; j_gene: TRBJ1-6; d_gene: NA; abundance: NA; CDR3aa: CASSYGRARRVSPLHF; CDR3nt: TGTGCCAGCAGTTACGGTCGGGCGAGACGAGTTTCACCCCTCCACTTT